This T cell receptor beta chain was obtained from a study of cytomegalovirus exposure and HLA in healthy donors. General study findings and limits: The authors later found most CMV-associated TCR beta chains appeared HLA-restricted.

Healthy donors of bone marrow made up the group. The CDR3 loop spans 13 amino acids. Per germline, CDR1 SGHRS and CDR2 YFSETQ. The V and J ends lost 2 bases and 2 bases respectively, with 8 bases between them. PCR involved 60 Vbeta and 13 Jbeta primers. TCRdb keeps only in-frame clones here, not all; method: immunoSEQ multiplex PCR. The sample consists of some 120,000 clones, 74% of them appearing once. Concerning this clone: The antigen is unknown.

This receptor was taken from a human donor in good health. The gene calls are TRBV5-1 and TRBJ2-7; tentatively, D is TRBD1 (5 bases). What was sequenced was PBMCs. The CDR3 DNA reads as TGCGCCAGCAGCTTATTAGGGGCCTACGAGCAGTACTTC. Translated, it gives CASSLLGAYEQYF. The entire variable domain, with the rest obtained from reference TRBV5-1 and TRBJ2-7, is as follows: KAGVTQTPRYLIKTRGQQVTLSCSPISGHRSVSWYQQTPGQGLQFLFEYFSETQRNKGNFPGRFSGRQFSNSRSEMNVSTLELGDSALYLCASSLLGAYEQYFGPGTRLTVT.